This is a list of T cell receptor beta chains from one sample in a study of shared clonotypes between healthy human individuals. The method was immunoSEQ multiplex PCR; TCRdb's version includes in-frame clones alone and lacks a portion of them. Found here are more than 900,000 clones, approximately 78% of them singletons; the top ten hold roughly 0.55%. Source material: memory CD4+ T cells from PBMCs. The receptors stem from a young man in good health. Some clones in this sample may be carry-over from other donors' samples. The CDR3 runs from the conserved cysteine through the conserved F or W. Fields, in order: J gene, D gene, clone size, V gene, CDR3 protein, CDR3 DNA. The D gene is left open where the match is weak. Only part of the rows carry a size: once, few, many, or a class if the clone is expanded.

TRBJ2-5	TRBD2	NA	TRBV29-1	CSVPLQLAVQETQYF	TGCAGCGTTCCCCTGCAACTAGCGGTCCAAGAGACCCAGTACTTC
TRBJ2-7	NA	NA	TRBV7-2	CASSFPSARAYEQYF	TGTGCCAGCAGCTTCCCTAGCGCGAGAGCCTACGAGCAGTACTTC
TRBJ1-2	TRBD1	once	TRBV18	CASSPPGQGASAYGYTF	TGTGCCAGCTCACCACCGGGACAGGGGGCGTCCGCCTATGGCTACACCTTC
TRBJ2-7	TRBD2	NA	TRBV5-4	CASSAGGTSGRYEQYF	TGTGCCAGCAGCGCTGGTGGGACTAGCGGGAGGTACGAGCAGTACTTC
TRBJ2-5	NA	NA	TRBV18	CASSPPVVETTQYF	TGTGCCAGCTCACCACCGGTCGTGGAGACCACCCAGTACTTC
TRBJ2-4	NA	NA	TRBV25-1	CASSDRRRADSKNIQYF	TGTGCCAGCAGTGACCGAAGAAGGGCGGATAGCAAAAACATTCAGTACTTC
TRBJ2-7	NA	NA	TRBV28	CASSPSGTSEQYF	TGTGCCAGCAGTCCTTCGGGGACGAGTGAGCAGTACTTC
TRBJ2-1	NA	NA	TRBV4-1	CASSHFRSGTYNEQFF	TGCGCCAGCAGCCACTTTAGAAGCGGAACCTACAATGAGCAGTTCTTC
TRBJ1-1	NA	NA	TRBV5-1	CASSVRLNTEAFF	TGCGCCAGCAGTGTTAGACTGAACACTGAAGCTTTCTTT
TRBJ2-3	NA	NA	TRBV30	CAWSVQGTQYF	TGTGCCTGGAGTGTACAAGGGACTCAGTATTTT
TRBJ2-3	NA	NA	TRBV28	CASRTTTSFSTDTQYF	TGTGCCAGCAGAACTACGACTAGTTTTAGCACAGATACGCAGTATTTT
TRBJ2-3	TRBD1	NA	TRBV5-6	CASSLSGGNTDTQYF	TGTGCCAGCAGCTTGTCAGGGGGAAACACAGATACGCAGTATTTT
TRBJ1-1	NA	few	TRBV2	CASSEIRGDGGTEAFF	TGTGCCAGCAGTGAGATCCGGGGAGACGGTGGCACTGAAGCTTTCTTT
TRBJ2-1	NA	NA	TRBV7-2	CASSLAGIEQFF	TGTGCCAGCAGCTTAGCGGGAATTGAGCAGTTCTTC
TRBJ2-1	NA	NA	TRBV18	CASSPEAAAGAGEQFF	TGTGCCAGCTCACCAGAGGCGGCCGCTGGCGCCGGTGAGCAGTTCTTC
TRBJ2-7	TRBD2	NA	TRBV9	CASSVAGMASGYYEQYF	TGTGCCAGCAGCGTAGCGGGGATGGCTAGCGGATACTACGAGCAGTACTTC
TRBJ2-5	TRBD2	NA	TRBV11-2	CASRSRGLAGAGAETQYF	TGTGCCAGCAGGAGTCGGGGACTAGCGGGAGCCGGGGCAGAGACCCAGTACTTC
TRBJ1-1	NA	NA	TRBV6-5	CASSYNRNTEAFF	TGTGCCAGCAGTTATAACCGTAACACTGAAGCTTTCTTT
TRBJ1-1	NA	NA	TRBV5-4	CASSPRDTEAFF	TGTGCCAGCAGCCCCCGGGACACTGAAGCTTTCTTT
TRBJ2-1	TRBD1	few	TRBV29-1	CSALTGPYNEQFF	TGCAGCGCTTTGACAGGGCCATACAATGAGCAGTTCTTC
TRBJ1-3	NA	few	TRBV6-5	CASSRGQFSGNTIYF	TGTGCCAGCAGCCGTGGACAGTTCTCTGGAAACACCATATATTTT
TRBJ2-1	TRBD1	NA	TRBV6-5	CASMPGGQGNNEQFF	TGTGCCAGCATGCCAGGGGGACAGGGAAACAATGAGCAGTTCTTC
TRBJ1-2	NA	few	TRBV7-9	CASSSNDILRGYTF	TGTGCCAGCAGCTCCAACGACATCCTGAGGGGCTACACCTTC
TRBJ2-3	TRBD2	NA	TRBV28	CASSLAGGRTDTQYF	TGTGCCAGCAGTTTAGCGGGAGGGCGCACAGATACGCAGTATTTT
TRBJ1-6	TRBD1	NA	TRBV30	CAWSVQDRGLSASPLHF	TGTGCCTGGAGTGTACAGGACAGGGGGCTCTCGGCTTCACCCCTCCACTTT
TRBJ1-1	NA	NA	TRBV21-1	CASSKAFGTVSTEAFF	TGTGCCAGCAGCAAAGCGTTTGGGACGGTCAGCACTGAAGCTTTCTTT
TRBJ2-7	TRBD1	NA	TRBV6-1	CASRQGETSSYEQYF	TGTGCCAGCAGACAGGGGGAGACCAGCTCCTACGAGCAGTACTTC
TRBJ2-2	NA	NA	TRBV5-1	CASSPPNPNTGELFF	TGCGCCAGCAGCCCCCCGAACCCGAACACCGGGGAGCTGTTTTTT
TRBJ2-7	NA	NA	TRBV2	CASRERNEQYF	TGTGCCAGCAGAGAAAGAAACGAGCAGTACTTC
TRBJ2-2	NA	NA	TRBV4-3	CASSQDGRVAGELFF	TGCGCCAGCAGCCAAGACGGCAGGGTGGCCGGGGAGCTGTTTTTT
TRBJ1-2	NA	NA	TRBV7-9	CASSRKDYGYTF	TGTGCCAGCAGCAGGAAAGACTATGGCTACACCTTC
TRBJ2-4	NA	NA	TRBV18	CASSPDRAKNIQYF	TGTGCCAGCTCACCTGACAGGGCCAAAAACATTCAGTACTTC
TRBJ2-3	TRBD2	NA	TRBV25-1	CASRGPGTSADTQYF	TGTGCCAGCAGGGGTCCCGGGACTAGCGCAGATACGCAGTATTTT
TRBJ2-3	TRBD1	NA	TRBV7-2	CASSFGTGGYRTQYF	TGTGCCAGCAGCTTTGGGACAGGGGGCTATCGTACGCAGTATTTT
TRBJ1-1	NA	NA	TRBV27	CASSLGSLGGVRTEAFF	TGTGCCAGCAGTTTAGGGTCGCTGGGGGGCGTGAGGACTGAAGCTTTCTTT